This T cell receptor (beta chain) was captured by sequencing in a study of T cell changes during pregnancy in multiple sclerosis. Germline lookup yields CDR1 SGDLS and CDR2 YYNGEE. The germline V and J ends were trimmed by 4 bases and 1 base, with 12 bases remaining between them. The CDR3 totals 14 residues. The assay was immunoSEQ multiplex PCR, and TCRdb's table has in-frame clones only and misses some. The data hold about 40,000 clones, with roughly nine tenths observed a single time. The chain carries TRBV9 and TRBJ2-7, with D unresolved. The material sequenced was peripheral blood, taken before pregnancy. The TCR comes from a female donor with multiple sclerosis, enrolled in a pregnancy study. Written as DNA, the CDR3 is TGTGCCAGCAGCCTAAGCCACGCGTCCTACGAGCAGTACTTC. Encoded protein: CASSLSHASYEQYF.